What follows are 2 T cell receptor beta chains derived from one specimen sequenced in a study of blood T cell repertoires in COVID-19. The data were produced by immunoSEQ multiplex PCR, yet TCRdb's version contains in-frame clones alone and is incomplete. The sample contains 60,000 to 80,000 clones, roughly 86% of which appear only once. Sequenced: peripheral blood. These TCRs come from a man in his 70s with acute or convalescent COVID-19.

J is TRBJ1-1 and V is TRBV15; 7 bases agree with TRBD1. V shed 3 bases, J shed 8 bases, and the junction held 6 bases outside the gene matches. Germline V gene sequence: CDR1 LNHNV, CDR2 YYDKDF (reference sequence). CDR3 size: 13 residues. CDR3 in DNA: TGTGCCACCAGCAGCGAACCGACAGGGGAAGCTTTCTTT. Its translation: CATSSEPTGEAFF.

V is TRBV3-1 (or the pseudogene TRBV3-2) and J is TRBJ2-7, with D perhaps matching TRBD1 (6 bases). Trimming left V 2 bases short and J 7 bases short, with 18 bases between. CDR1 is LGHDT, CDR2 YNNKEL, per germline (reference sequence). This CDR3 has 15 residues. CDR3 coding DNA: TGTGCCAGCAGCCAAAGGGGGTTAGTACCCCCAGAGCAGTACTTC. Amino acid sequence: CASSQRGLVPPEQYF.